Shown below are 13 T cell receptor beta chains from a single sample sequenced in a study of cytomegalovirus exposure and HLA in healthy donors. The PCR employed 60 Vbeta primers together with 13 Jbeta primers. Clones were sequenced by immunoSEQ multiplex PCR, and TCRdb holds only the in-frame ones, with some missing. Among under 200,000 clones listed, 60% to 80% were seen once. The sequencing sample was made of PBMCs. All receptors come from a female donor in good health and CMV-seronegative.

V and J are TRBV30 and TRBJ1-2; 8 positions agree with TRBD1. Looked up from germline, CDR1 is GTSNPN and CDR2 is SVGIG (reference sequence). This CDR3 has 13 residues. The ends lost 5 bases at V and 7 bases at J; junction bases unmatched: 9. CDR3 bases: TGTGCCTGGTCCCGGGACAGGCCATTTGGCTACACCTTC. Translation: CAWSRDRPFGYTF.

This clone came up once. The J gene is TRBJ1-3, the V gene TRBV5-1; D remains unclear. This CDR3 is 16 amino acids long. Trimming took off 2 bases at V and 0 bases at J, with 12 bases between the two ends. Germline-derived CDR1 and CDR2 are SGHRS and YFSETQ. CDR3 sequence: CASSLTGLSSGNTIYF. CDR3 sequence (DNA): TGCGCCAGCAGCTTAACCGGACTGAGCTCTGGAAACACCATATATTTT.

This chain connects TRBV28 to TRBJ1-1, with 8 bases identical to TRBD1. This CDR3 spans 16 amino acids. Trimming took 6 bases from V and 1 from J; bases not matched to a gene: 10. Germline-derived CDR1 and CDR2 are MDHEN and SYDVKM. Here the CDR3 reads CASSPRQGRGNTEAFF. CDR3 nucleotides: TGTGCCAGCAGCCCGAGACAGGGGAGGGGGAACACTGAAGCTTTCTTT.

The V and J genes are TRBV5-1 and TRBJ2-1; 8 bases match TRBD2. Trimming took 0 bases from V and 4 from J; bases not matched to a gene: 3. The CDR3 spans 15 residues. CDR1 is SGHRS and CDR2 is YFSETQ in the germline V gene. In DNA form, the CDR3 reads TGCGCCAGCAGCTTGGGTAGCGGGGCTTACAATGAGCAGTTCTTC. Translated, it gives CASSLGSGAYNEQFF.

The gene calls are TRBV25-1 and TRBJ2-7; 9 nucleotides match TRBD1. Per germline, CDR1 MGHDK and CDR2 SYGVNS. The CDR3 contains 16 residues. V was clipped by 3 bases and J by 6 bases; unmatched bases: 12. The CDR3 loop is CASSDPTGGELAEQYF. The CDR3 DNA reads TGTGCCAGCAGTGACCCCACAGGGGGCGAGCTGGCCGAGCAGTACTTC.

On this clone itself: The junction and the germline gene differ at one end; a read error may be behind it. The chain uses TRBV7-9 and TRBJ1-5; no definite D call. CDR3 size: 13 residues. The germline V gene has CDR1 SEHNR and CDR2 FQNEAQ (reference sequence). The DNA for the CDR3 is TGTTCCAGCAGCTTCCAAGCGGATCAGCCCCAGCATTTT. Translation: CSSSFQADQPQHF.

The genes are TRBV10-3 and TRBJ2-5, with TRBD2 matching 7 bases. Germline trimming cut 8 bases from V and 5 bases from J; bases unmatched to any gene: 11. The CDR3 is made up of 14 amino acids. CDR1 and CDR2 (germline): ENHRY, SYGVKD. The CDR3 DNA reads TGTGCCATCCGCGGTGGGGGGGGTTCTGAGACCCAGTACTTC. The encoded protein is CAIRGGGGSETQYF.

The chain carries TRBV15 and TRBJ2-7, with D perhaps TRBD2 (7 bases). V was cut by 6 bases and J by 6 bases, with 9 bases left in between. The CDR3 runs to 11 residues. Germline lookup yields CDR1 LNHNV and CDR2 YYDKDF (reference sequence). This CDR3 is CATSGGAEQYF. CDR3 DNA: TGTGCCACCAGTGGGGGGGCCGAGCAGTACTTC.

This chain uses TRBV28 with TRBJ2-5; 7 bases map to TRBD2. Per germline, CDR1 MDHEN and CDR2 SYDVKM. The ends lost 6 bases at V and 3 bases at J; junction bases unmatched: 7. The CDR3 sequence is 14 residues long. The DNA for the CDR3 is TGTGCCAGCAGGCCAGGTGGGGGGGAAGAGACCCAGTACTTC. This sequence encodes CASRPGGGEETQYF. The full variable domain, its missing parts supplied by reference TRBV28 and TRBJ2-5, is DVKVTQSSRYLVKRTGEKVFLECVQDMDHENMFWYRQDPGLGLRLIYFSYDVKMKEKGDIPEGYSVSREKKERFSLILESASTNQTSMYLCASRPGGGEETQYFGPGTRLLVL.

V is TRBV9 and J is TRBJ2-1; D may be TRBD2 (6 bases). Germline V gene lookup returns CDR1 SGDLS and CDR2 YYNGEE. The ends were cut back, 4 bases at V and 4 bases at J, with 18 bases in the middle. CDR3 length: 16 amino acids. CDR3 coding DNA: TGTGCCAGCAGCTTCGGACGGGCGGGGAGATACAATGAGCAGTTCTTC. Amino acid sequence: CASSFGRAGRYNEQFF.

V gene TRBV11-2 combines with J gene TRBJ1-5; no firm D call. Germline V gives CDR1 SGHAT, CDR2 FQNNGV. V was pared by 1 base and J by 7 bases, with 5 bases between. The CDR3 extends over 12 amino acids. The CDR3 nucleotides are TGTGCCAGCAGCTTAGCTTCCCAGCCCCAGCATTTT. It codes for CASSLASQPQHF.

The chain recombines TRBV19 with TRBJ1-1; weak D call: TRBD1 (6 bases). V lost 9 bases and J lost 3, with 20 bases in between. Germline lookup yields CDR1 LNHDA and CDR2 SQIVND (reference sequence). The CDR3 runs 15 residues. CDR3 protein: CASPKGRGHDTEAFF. CDR3 coding DNA: TGTGCCAGCCCTAAGGGTAGGGGACACGACACTGAAGCTTTCTTT.

The chain combines TRBV28 with TRBJ1-6; TRBD1 agrees at 8 bases. Per germline, CDR1 MDHEN and CDR2 SYDVKM. The junction had 2 bases not matched to a gene; V was cut back by 4 bases and J by 0 bases. This CDR3 is 16 amino acids long. CDR3 amino acids: CASSWTGFSYNSPLHF. CDR3 sequence (DNA): TGTGCCAGCAGTTGGACAGGGTTCTCCTATAATTCACCCCTCCACTTT.